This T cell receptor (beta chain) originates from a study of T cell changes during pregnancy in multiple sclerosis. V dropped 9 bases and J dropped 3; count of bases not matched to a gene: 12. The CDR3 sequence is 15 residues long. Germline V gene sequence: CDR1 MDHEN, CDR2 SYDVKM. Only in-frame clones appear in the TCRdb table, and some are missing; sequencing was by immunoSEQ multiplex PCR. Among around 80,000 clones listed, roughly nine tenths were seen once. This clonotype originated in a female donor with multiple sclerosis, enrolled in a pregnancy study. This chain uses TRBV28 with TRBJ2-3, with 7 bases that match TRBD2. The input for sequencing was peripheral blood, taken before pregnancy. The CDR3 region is CASRGGGTGTDTQYF. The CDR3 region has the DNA TGTGCCAGTAGGGGCGGGGGAACCGGGACAGATACGCAGTATTTT.